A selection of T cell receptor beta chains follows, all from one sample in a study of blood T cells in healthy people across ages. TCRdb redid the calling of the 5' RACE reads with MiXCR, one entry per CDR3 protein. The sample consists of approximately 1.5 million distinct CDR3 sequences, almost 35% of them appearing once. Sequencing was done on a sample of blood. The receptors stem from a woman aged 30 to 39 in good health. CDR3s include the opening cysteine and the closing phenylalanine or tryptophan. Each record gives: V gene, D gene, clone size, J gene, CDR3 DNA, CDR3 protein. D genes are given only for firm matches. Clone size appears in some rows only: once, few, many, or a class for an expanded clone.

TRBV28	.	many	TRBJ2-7	TGTGCCACCAGGGCAGTAAATTTCTACGAGCAGTACTTC	CATRAVNFYEQYF
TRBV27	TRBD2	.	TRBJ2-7	TGTGCCAGCAGCCCGACTAAGCGGGAGGGAGGCGAGCAGTACTTC	CASSPTKREGGEQYF
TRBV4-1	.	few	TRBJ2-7	TGCGCCAGCAGCCAAGGTTCGCGCTCCTACAATGAGCAGTACTTC	CASSQGSRSYNEQYF
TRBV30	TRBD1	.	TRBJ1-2	TGTGCCGGTCAAACAGGGGCGACCTACACCTTC	CAGQTGATYTF
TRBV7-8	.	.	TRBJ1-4	TGTGCCAGCAGTTCCGCCGGGGCGAGGGAAAAACTGTTTTTT	CASSSAGAREKLFF
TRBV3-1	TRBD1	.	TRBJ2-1	TGTACCAGCAGCCATAGGGACAGAGACAATGAGCAGTTCTTC	CTSSHRDRDNEQFF
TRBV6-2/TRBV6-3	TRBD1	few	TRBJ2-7	TGTGCCAGCAGACTACCAGGACAGGGGGCTCCCGGGGAGCAGTACTTC	CASRLPGQGAPGEQYF
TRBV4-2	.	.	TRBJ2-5	TGTGCCAGCAGCCAAGGACTTTCGGGGGCCTTTTACCAAGAGACCCAGTACTTC	CASSQGLSGAFYQETQYF
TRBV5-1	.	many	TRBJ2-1	TGTGCCAGCAGCTTAGGGGCTGGATACAATGAGCAGTTCTTC	CASSLGAGYNEQFF
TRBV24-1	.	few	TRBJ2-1	TGTGCCACCGCGGCGGGCCTAACCTCCTACAATGAGCAGTTCTTC	CATAAGLTSYNEQFF
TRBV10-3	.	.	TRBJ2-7	TGTGCCACAGTCTCGGCCACCTACGAGCAGTACTTC	CATVSATYEQYF
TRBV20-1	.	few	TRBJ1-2	TGCAGTGCTAGACATCAGGGGACTGGCTACACCTTC	CSARHQGTGYTF
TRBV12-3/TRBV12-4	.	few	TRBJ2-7	TGTGCCAGCAGTTTAGAACCGGGACTCGAGCAGTACTTC	CASSLEPGLEQYF
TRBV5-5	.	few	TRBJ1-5	TGTGCCAGCAGCTTGGAAGATTATAGCAATCAGCCCCAGCATTTT	CASSLEDYSNQPQHF
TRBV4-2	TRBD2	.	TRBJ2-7	TGTGCCAGCAGCCAGGGGAGGGATATGCGAGGTTACTACGAGCAGTACTTC	CASSQGRDMRGYYEQYF
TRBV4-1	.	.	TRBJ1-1	TGCGCCAGCAGCTGGACGGAGGCAAACACTGAAGCTTTCTTT	CASSWTEANTEAFF
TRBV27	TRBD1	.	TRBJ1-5	TGTGCCAGCAGCCCTCGGCAGGACAGGGGCGGGAGCAATCAGCCCCAGCATTTT	CASSPRQDRGGSNQPQHF
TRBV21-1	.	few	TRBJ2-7	TGTGCCAGCAGCAAAGAACGCACAGGGGGTATGAACGAGCAGTACTTC	CASSKERTGGMNEQYF
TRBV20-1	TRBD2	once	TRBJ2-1	TGCAGTGCTAGAGAGGGTAGCGGGGGGGCCTCCTACAATGAGCAGTTCTTC	CSAREGSGGASYNEQFF
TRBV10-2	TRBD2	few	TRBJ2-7	TGCGCCAGCAGAGGCGGGAGCGGATACGAGCAGTACTTC	CASRGGSGYEQYF
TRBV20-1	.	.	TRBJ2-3	TGCAGTGCTAGAGAGTGGGGTCGGGGTGCAGATACGCAGTATTTT	CSAREWGRGADTQYF
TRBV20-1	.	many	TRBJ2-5	TGCAGTGCTAGAGATATCAGGAGCCAAGAGACCCAGTACTTC	CSARDIRSQETQYF
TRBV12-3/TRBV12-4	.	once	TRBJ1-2	TGTGCCAGCAGTTTAAACCGGGGTATGGGCTACACCTTC	CASSLNRGMGYTF
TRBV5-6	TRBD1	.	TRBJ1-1	TGTGCCAGCAGCTTGGGGGGGGACAGAAACACTGAAGCTTTCTTT	CASSLGGDRNTEAFF
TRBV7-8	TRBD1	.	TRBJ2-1	TGTGCCAGCAGCGAACAATTGGGACAGGGGGCTTACAATGAGCAGTTCTTC	CASSEQLGQGAYNEQFF
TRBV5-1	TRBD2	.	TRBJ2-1	TGCGCCAGCACACAGGAAGCGGGAGGGAATGAGCAGTTCTTC	CASTQEAGGNEQFF
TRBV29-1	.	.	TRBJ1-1	TGCAGCGTTGGGACAGCCTACTCGAACACTGAAGCTTTCTTT	CSVGTAYSNTEAFF
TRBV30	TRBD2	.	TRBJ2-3	TGTGCCTCGGTGCTAGCGGGCAGCACAGATACGCAGTATTTT	CASVLAGSTDTQYF
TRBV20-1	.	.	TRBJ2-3	TGCAGTGCTCACCTTACTAGCACAGATACGCAGTATTTT	CSAHLTSTDTQYF
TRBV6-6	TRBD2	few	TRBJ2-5	TGTGCCAGCAGTAGGACTAGCGGACTTACCCAGTACTTC	CASSRTSGLTQYF